This entry is about one T cell receptor beta chain. The data were obtained in a study of blood T cell repertoires in COVID-19. Sequencing used immunoSEQ multiplex PCR; TCRdb keeps in-frame clones, though not all of them. This sample carries 150,000 to 160,000 clones, 60% to 85% of them seen once, and the ten largest clones take under 2%. CDR3 length: 12 amino acids. The ends were cut back, 3 bases at V and 6 bases at J, with 11 bases in the middle. Germline V gives CDR1 SQVTM, CDR2 ANQGSEA. The V and J genes are TRBV29-1 and TRBJ1-2; perhaps TRBD1 as D (5 bases). The sequencing sample was made of peripheral blood. The TCR sequence derives from a man older than 75 with acute or convalescent COVID-19. CDR3 in amino acids: CSVDSRDHGYTF. The DNA for the CDR3 is TGCAGCGTTGATTCCAGGGATCATGGCTACACCTTC.